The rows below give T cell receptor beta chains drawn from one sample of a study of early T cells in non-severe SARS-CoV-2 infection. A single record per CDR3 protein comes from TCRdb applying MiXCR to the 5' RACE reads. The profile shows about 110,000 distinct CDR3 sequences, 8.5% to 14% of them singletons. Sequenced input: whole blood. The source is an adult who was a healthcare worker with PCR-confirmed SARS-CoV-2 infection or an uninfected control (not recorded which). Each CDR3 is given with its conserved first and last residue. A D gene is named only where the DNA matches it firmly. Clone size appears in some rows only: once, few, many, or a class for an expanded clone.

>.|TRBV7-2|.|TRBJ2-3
TGTGCCAGCAGCTTAGGACCCGCTGGGCCTACGCAGTATTTT
CASSLGPAGPTQYF
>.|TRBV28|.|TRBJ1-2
TGTGCCAGCTCTAGTCCCTATGGCTACACCTTC
CASSSPYGYTF
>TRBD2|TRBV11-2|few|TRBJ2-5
TGTGCCAGCAGCTTAGGTAGCGGGAGGGAAGAGACCCAGTACTTC
CASSLGSGREETQYF
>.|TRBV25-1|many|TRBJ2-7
TGTGCCAGCAGTGCCCCCCGGGGGATCTACGAGCAGTACTTC
CASSAPRGIYEQYF
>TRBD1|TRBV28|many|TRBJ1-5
TGTGCCAGCAGAATACAGGGGGATGTAAGTCAGCCCCAGCATTTT
CASRIQGDVSQPQHF
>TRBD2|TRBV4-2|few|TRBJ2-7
TGTGCCAGCAGCCGAGGACTAGCGGGAGTCCCCGAGCAGTACTTC
CASSRGLAGVPEQYF
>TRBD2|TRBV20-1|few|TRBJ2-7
TGCAGTGCTAGAGATGACGGGACTAGTATCTACGAGCAGTACTTC
CSARDDGTSIYEQYF
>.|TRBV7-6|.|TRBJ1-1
TGTGCCAGCATACAAAGTCCGGGGCTGGGCACTGAAGCTTTCTTT
CASIQSPGLGTEAFF
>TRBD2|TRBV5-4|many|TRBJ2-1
TGTGCCAGCAGCCGGGGGGGACTAGCCTTTGACAATGAGCAGTTCTTC
CASSRGGLAFDNEQFF
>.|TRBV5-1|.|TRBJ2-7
TGCGCCAGCAGTTCTACCGGGACGGTAACCTACGAGCAGTACTTC
CASSSTGTVTYEQYF
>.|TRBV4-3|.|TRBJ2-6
TGCGCCAGCAGCCAAGAAATAGGAGCCCCTGAGGCCAACGTCCTGACTTTC
CASSQEIGAPEANVLTF
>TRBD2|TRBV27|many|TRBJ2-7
TGTGCCAGCAGTTTATTTGCGGGAGGTCCAATCAATACCTACGAGCAGTACTTC
CASSLFAGGPINTYEQYF
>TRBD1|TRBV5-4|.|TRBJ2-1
TGTGCCAGCAGCCCGGGACAGGGGGCGAGGTTAAATGAGCAGTTCTTC
CASSPGQGARLNEQFF
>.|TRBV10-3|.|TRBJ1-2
TGTGCCATCATGTTTTTTTCCCTTATGGGGATCCATGGCTACACCTTC
CAIMFFSLMGIHGYTF
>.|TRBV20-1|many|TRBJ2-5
TGCAGTGCTAGAGTAAGGATTGCCCAAGAGACCCAGTACTTC
CSARVRIAQETQYF
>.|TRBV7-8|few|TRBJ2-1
TGTGCCAGCAGCTTATCGGAAACAGGGTACAGAAGGTTCTTC
CASSLSETGYRRFF
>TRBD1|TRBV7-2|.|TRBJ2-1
TGTGCCAGCAGCTTTTGGGGACAGGGAATCCCAATTGAGCAGTTCTTC
CASSFWGQGIPIEQFF
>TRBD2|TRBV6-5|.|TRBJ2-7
TGTGCCAGCAGTCCTAGCGGGGACAGCTCCTACGAGCAGTACTTC
CASSPSGDSSYEQYF
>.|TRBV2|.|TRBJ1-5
TGTGCCAGCAGTGGTGGAAGCAATCAGCCCCAGCATTTT
CASSGGSNQPQHF
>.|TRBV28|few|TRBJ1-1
TGTGCCAGCAGTTTCCTTCAGGCGGAAGCTTTCTTT
CASSFLQAEAFF
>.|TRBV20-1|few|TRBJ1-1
TGCAGTGCTAGGTTTCCGGAGGACACTGAAGCTTTCTTT
CSARFPEDTEAFF
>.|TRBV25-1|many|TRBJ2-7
TGTGCCAGCAGTGTTAGAAACGAGCAGTACTTC
CASSVRNEQYF
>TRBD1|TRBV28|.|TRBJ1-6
TGTGCCAGCTTTCTTACAGGGGGATCACCCCTCCACTTT
CASFLTGGSPLHF
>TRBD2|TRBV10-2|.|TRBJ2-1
TGCGCCAGCAGTGAGTCCGGACTAGCGTTCTTC
CASSESGLAFF
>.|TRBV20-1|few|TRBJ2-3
TGCAGTGCTAGTAATATGGACAGACCTTTT
CSASNMDRPF
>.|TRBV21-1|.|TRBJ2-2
TGTGCCAGCAGCAAAAAAGACGGAAGCACCGGGGAGCTGTTTTTT
CASSKKDGSTGELFF
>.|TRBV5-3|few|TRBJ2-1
TGTGCCAGAAGCTTGGCTCCAGTCGCGGGCAATGAGCAGTTCTTC
CARSLAPVAGNEQFF
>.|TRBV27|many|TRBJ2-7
TGTGCCAGCAGTTTAGCGGGACAAAACTACGAGCAGTACTTC
CASSLAGQNYEQYF
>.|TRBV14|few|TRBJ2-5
TGTGCCAGCAGCGAGGACAGACAGACCCAGTACTTC
CASSEDRQTQYF
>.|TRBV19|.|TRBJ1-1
TGTGCCAGTAATTCCGAACAGGGAGGGGTGAACACTGAAGCTTTCTTT
CASNSEQGGVNTEAFF
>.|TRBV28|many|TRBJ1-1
TGTGCCAGCAGTACGACAGGCATGAACACTGAAGCTTTCTTT
CASSTTGMNTEAFF
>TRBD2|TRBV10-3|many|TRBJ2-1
TGTGCCTCCATGGGGGGAGCGGGACTAGCGGGACAGTATGAGCAGTTCTTC
CASMGGAGLAGQYEQFF
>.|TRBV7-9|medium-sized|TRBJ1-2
TGTGCCAGCAGCTTAGAGAACTATGGCTACACCTTC
CASSLENYGYTF
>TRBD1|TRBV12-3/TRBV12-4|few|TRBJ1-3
TGTGCCAGCAGCACCCTGACAGGGGGCGCTGGAAACACCATATATTTT
CASSTLTGGAGNTIYF
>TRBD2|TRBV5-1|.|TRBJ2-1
TGCGCCAGCATCCCAGGGACTAGCGGGATAGATGAGCAGTTCTTC
CASIPGTSGIDEQFF
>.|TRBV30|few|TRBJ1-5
TGTGCCTGGAGTGTACTGGGTGATCAGCCCCAGCATTTT
CAWSVLGDQPQHF
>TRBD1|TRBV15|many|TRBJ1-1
TGTGCCACCAGCAGAGACGGGAAGGGGGCTAACACTGAAGCTTTCTTT
CATSRDGKGANTEAFF
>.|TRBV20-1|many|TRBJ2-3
TGCAGTGCTAGTCTCGGCGGGGTGCCAGATACGCAGTATTTT
CSASLGGVPDTQYF
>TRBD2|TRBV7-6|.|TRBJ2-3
TGTGCCAGCAGCTTTACCCTCTGGGCTAGCGGGAGGACAGATACGCAGTATTTT
CASSFTLWASGRTDTQYF
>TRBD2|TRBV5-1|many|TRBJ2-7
TGCGCCAGCAAGGCTAGCGGGATCTACGAGCAGTACTTC
CASKASGIYEQYF
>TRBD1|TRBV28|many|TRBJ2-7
TGTGCCAGCAGTCTCGCCGGGACAGGGGGTTACGAGCAGTACTTC
CASSLAGTGGYEQYF
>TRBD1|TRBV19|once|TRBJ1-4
TGTGCCAGTAGCCATCGGGACAGTTACGAAAAACTGTTTTTT
CASSHRDSYEKLFF
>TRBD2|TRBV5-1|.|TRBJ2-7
TGCGCCAGCAGCTTGACAGCTAGCGGGAGTTCCCCCACGGCCGAGCAGTACTTC
CASSLTASGSSPTAEQYF
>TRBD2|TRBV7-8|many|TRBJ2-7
TGTGCCAGCAGCAACCGACTAGCCACCTACGAGCAGTACTTC
CASSNRLATYEQYF